The present entry profiles one T cell receptor beta chain with its context. Its antigen remains unidentified. A much larger clone lies one base from this, so it may be a read error. Amplification of TCR beta CDR3 regions used RNA as the template. The TCR CDR3 first-round RT-PCR relied on the HTBI primer set. Using its own MiXCR run on the multiplex PCR reads, TCRdb lists one record per CDR3 protein. The data hold some 460,000 distinct CDR3 sequences, with about a sixth observed a single time. The data are from a study of T cells in Graves' hyperthyroidism and ophthalmopathy. The CDR3 covers 10 residues. Trimming pared 8 bases from V and 12 bases from J, leaving 11 bases between. The germline V gene encodes CDR1 SNHLY and CDR2 FYNNEI. Stability of Graves' hyperthyroidism was defined as absent ophthalmopathy progression within 18 months. The study left out patients who had uncontrolled infection, other autoimmune disease, pregnancy or lactation.

Overall study results and limits: Onset of ophthalmopathy came a median 6.5 months after the model predicted it. Blood held most thyroid clonotypes expanded above 0.001 frequency.

This rearrangement joins TRBV2 to TRBJ1-5; D ambiguous. The receptor comes from a woman younger than 30 with Graves' hyperthyroidism. The sequenced sample consisted of blood. This CDR3 reads CASGRERQHF. The DNA of the CDR3 is TGTGCCAGCGGACGGGAGCGCCAGCATTTT.